This T cell receptor beta chain was captured by sequencing in a study of shared clonotypes between healthy human individuals. In the sorted-subset replicate PCRs, 200 ng DNA, tens of thousands of T cell genomes, was used. TCRdb's copy holds only in-frame clones and misses some; the assay was immunoSEQ multiplex PCR. The sample has about 2.1 million clones; approximately 94% are singletons. Deletions cut 3 bases from V and 3 bases from J, with 8 bases between. The V gene's germline CDR1 is SNHLY and CDR2 FYNNEI. The CDR3 spans 14 residues. Naivety among CD8 cells was defined by CD45RO negativity and positive CCR7 selection, thereby excluding terminally differentiated effector memory CD45RA+ cells.

This clonotype originated in a young man in good health. Some clones in this sample may be carry-over from other donors' samples. This rearrangement joins TRBV2 to TRBJ2-2, with D uncertain. The sequencing input was naive CD8+ T cells from PBMCs. The CDR3 region has the DNA TGTGCCAGCAGTGACAGGTGGGACACCGGGGAGCTGTTTTTT. Protein: CASSDRWDTGELFF. The full variable domain, with the rest looked up from reference TRBV2 and TRBJ2-2, is EPEVTQTPSHQVTQMGQEVILRCVPISNHLYFYWYRQILGQKVEFLVSFYNNEISEKSEIFDDQFSVERPDGSNFTLKIRSTKLEDSAMYFCASSDRWDTGELFFGEGSRLTVL.